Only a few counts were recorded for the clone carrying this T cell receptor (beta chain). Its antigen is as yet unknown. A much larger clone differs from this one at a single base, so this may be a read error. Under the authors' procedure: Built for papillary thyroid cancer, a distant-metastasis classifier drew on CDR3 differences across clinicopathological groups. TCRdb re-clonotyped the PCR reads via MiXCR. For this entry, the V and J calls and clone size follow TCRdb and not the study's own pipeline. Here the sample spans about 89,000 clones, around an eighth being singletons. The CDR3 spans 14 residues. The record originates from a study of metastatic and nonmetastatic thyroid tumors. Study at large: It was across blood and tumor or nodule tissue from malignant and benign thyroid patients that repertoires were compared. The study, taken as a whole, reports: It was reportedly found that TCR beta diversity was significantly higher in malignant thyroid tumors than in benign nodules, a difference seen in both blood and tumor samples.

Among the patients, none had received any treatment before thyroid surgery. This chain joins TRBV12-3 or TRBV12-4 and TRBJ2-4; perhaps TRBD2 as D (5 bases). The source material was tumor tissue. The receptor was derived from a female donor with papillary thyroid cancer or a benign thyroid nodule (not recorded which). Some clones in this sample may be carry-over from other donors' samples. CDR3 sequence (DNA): TGTGACAGCAGCCCCGCCGGGACCAAAAACATTCAGTACTTC. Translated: CDSSPAGTKNIQYF.